This is a list of T cell receptor beta chains from one sample in a study of cytomegalovirus exposure and HLA in healthy donors. Produced via immunoSEQ multiplex PCR; TCRdb's table is partial and in-frame only. The sample lists over 130,000 clones; 60% to 85% were seen once. The sequencing input was PBMCs. The receptors here all came from a man aged 50 or older in good health and CMV-seropositive. The CDR3 runs from the conserved cysteine through the conserved F or W. The D gene is left open where the match is weak. Clone size appears in some rows only: once, few, many, or a class for an expanded clone.

CASSYGGMASTGELFF TGTGCCAGCAGTTATGGCGGGATGGCCAGCACCGGGGAGCTGTTTTTT TRBJ2-2 - - TRBV27
CASSEADYGYTF TGTGCCAGCAGTGAAGCCGACTATGGCTACACCTTC TRBJ1-2 once - TRBV6-1
CASSERGRDEGSQHF TGTGCCAGCAGTGAAAGGGGGAGGGACGAGGGGTCCCAGCATTTT TRBJ1-5 - - TRBV2
CASYSDGSGLAGDYNEQFF TGTGCCAGCTACTCCGACGGGTCGGGTCTAGCGGGTGACTACAATGAGCAGTTCTTC TRBJ2-1 few TRBD2 TRBV18
CASSFRGQGDQPQHF TGTGCCAGCAGTTTCCGGGGACAGGGTGACCAGCCCCAGCATTTT TRBJ1-5 - TRBD1 TRBV28
CASTRTGGRETQYF TGCGCCAGCACAAGGACAGGGGGCCGAGAGACCCAGTACTTC TRBJ2-5 few TRBD1 TRBV5-1
CASSQGLAGGPQETQYF TGCGCCAGCAGCCAGGGACTAGCGGGAGGACCCCAAGAGACCCAGTACTTC TRBJ2-5 - TRBD2 TRBV5-1
CASSLRGNEQFF TGTGCCAGCAGTTTGAGGGGGAATGAGCAGTTCTTC TRBJ2-1 - - TRBV28
CSAREPTGAFF TGCAGTGCTAGAGAACCGACAGGAGCTTTCTTT TRBJ1-1 once - TRBV20-1
CASSPTGYSNQPQHF TGTGCCAGCAGCCCGACAGGTTATAGCAATCAGCCCCAGCATTTT TRBJ1-5 - - TRBV28
CASSLSLAGASNEQFF TGTGCCAGCAGCCTTTCACTAGCGGGAGCGAGTAATGAGCAGTTCTTC TRBJ2-1 few TRBD2 TRBV7-9
CAITDRGHEQYF TGTGCCATCACCGACAGGGGCCACGAGCAGTACTTC TRBJ2-7 - TRBD1 TRBV10-3
CASTLVGGDEQYF TGCGCCAGCACCCTTGTGGGAGGAGACGAGCAGTACTTC TRBJ2-7 once - TRBV5-1
CASSEYSTPVWGQNIQYF TGTGCCAGCAGTGAATACTCAACACCCGTTTGGGGGCAAAACATTCAGTACTTC TRBJ2-4 - - TRBV25-1
CASRTSRDRGLETQYF TGTGCCAGCAGGACATCCCGGGACAGGGGGCTGGAGACCCAGTACTTC TRBJ2-5 - TRBD1 TRBV5-4
CASSQSWLAEAKNIQYF TGCGCCAGCAGCCAATCGTGGCTAGCGGAGGCCAAAAACATTCAGTACTTC TRBJ2-4 - TRBD2 TRBV4-1
CASSEALSWTGVDYGYTF TGTGCCAGCAGTGAAGCGCTGAGTTGGACAGGGGTTGACTATGGCTACACCTTC TRBJ1-2 - TRBD1 TRBV2
CASSIRLAGVNGELFF TGTGCCAGTAGTATCAGACTAGCGGGAGTGAACGGGGAGCTGTTTTTT TRBJ2-2 - TRBD2 TRBV19
CASSPEGRGETQYF TGCGCCAGCAGCCCGGAGGGGAGGGGGGAGACCCAGTACTTC TRBJ2-5 - - TRBV5-1
CASSFGSMDEQYF TGTGCCAGCAGTTTCGGGTCTATGGACGAGCAGTACTTC TRBJ2-7 once - TRBV27
CASSLGQSNQPQHF TGTGCCAGCAGCTTGGGACAGAGCAATCAGCCCCAGCATTTT TRBJ1-5 once TRBD1 TRBV7-9
CASSPWTGNTEAFF TGTGCCAGCAGCCCGTGGACAGGGAACACTGAAGCTTTCTTT TRBJ1-1 - TRBD1 TRBV7-2
CASNTGGSNYGYTF TGTGCCAGCAACACAGGGGGCTCTAACTATGGCTACACCTTC TRBJ1-2 - TRBD1 TRBV7-9
CASSSRGSNQPQHF TGCGCCAGCAGCTCCAGGGGGAGCAATCAGCCCCAGCATTTT TRBJ1-5 - TRBD1 TRBV4-1
CASSTTSSGRYEQYF TGTGCCAGCAGTACCACGTCTAGCGGGAGGTACGAGCAGTACTTC TRBJ2-7 - TRBD2 TRBV27
CASRPSGSSDEQYF TGCGCCAGCAGACCTAGCGGGAGTAGCGACGAGCAGTACTTC TRBJ2-7 - TRBD2 TRBV5-1
CASSAGTSGTDTQYF TGTGCCAGCAGCGCCGGGACTAGCGGCACAGATACGCAGTATTTT TRBJ2-3 - TRBD2 TRBV5-4
CAISVRDRLSGGEQYF TGTGCCATCAGTGTTCGGGACAGGTTGTCAGGTGGCGAGCAGTACTTC TRBJ2-7 - TRBD1 TRBV10-3